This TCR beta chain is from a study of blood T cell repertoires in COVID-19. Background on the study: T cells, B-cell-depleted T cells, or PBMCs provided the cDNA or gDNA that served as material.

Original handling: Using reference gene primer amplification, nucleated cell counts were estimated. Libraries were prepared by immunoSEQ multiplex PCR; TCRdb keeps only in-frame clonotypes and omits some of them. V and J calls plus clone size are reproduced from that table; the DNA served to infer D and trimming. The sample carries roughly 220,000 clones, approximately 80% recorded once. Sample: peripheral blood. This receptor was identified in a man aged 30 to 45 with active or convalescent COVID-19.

CDR3 protein: CASSLIPGLAGASEQFF. The CDR3 region has the DNA TGCGCCAGCAGCCTGATACCCGGACTAGCGGGAGCGAGTGAGCAGTTCTTC. The chain links TRBV5-1 to TRBJ2-1; 13 bases match TRBD2. Germline V gene data show CDR1 as SGHRS and CDR2 as YFSETQ. This CDR3 spans 17 amino acids. After removal of 4 bases from V and 9 bases from J, the junction contained 13 bases not matched to a gene.